The 31 T cell receptor beta chains reported below all come from one sample, sequenced in a study of T-cell memory formation after mild COVID-19. TCRdb processed the 5' RACE reads anew with MiXCR; each CDR3 protein has one entry. This table holds about 400,000 distinct CDR3 sequences, 23% found once. The sample consisted of PBMCs or a T cell subset sorted from them (not recorded which). The receptors were gathered from an adult woman who had mild COVID-19 (a few samples of this study predate the infection). Cell type and time point are not known.

This chain's CDR3 is CATSGVKYNEQFF. The CDR3 nucleotides read TGTGCCACCAGCGGAGTAAAGTACAATGAGCAGTTCTTC. This chain links TRBV24-1 with TRBJ2-1, with D unclear. V gave up 7 bases and J gave up 4 bases, with 10 bases separating them. The CDR3 loop spans 13 amino acids. CDR1 and CDR2 from the germline V gene are KGHDR and SFDVKD.

The chain is built from TRBV12-3 or TRBV12-4 and TRBJ1-2; the match to TRBD1 covers 9 bases. V shed 6 bases, J shed 7 bases, and the junction held 6 bases outside the gene matches. The CDR3 contains 13 residues. Here the CDR3 reads CASSSRDRVGYTF. DNA for the CDR3: TGTGCCAGCAGCTCCCGGGACAGGGTTGGCTACACCTTC.

This clonotype turned up a few times. The V gene is TRBV30, the J gene TRBJ2-2, with D maybe TRBD2 (6 bases). CDR1 and CDR2 (germline): GTSNPN, SVGIG (reference sequence). The germline V and J ends were trimmed by 4 bases and 7 bases, with 16 bases remaining between them. The CDR3 extends over 14 amino acids. CDR3 protein: CAWKSWEDGGELFF. CDR3 DNA: TGTGCCTGGAAGTCGTGGGAGGATGGCGGGGAGCTGTTTTTT.

The V gene is TRBV3-1, the J gene TRBJ1-3; the match to TRBD1 covers 7 bases. CDR1 is LGHDT, CDR2 YNNKEL, per germline (reference sequence). V lost 0 bases, J lost 2 bases, and 7 bases stayed unmatched. The CDR3 covers 17 residues. For the CDR3, the DNA is TGTGCCAGCAGCCAAGATCCACAGGGGTTTGCTGGAAACACCATATATTTT. Translation gives CASSQDPQGFAGNTIYF.

In its sample, this clonotype was seen a few times. The V call is TRBV7-3, the J call TRBJ2-1, with 9 bases lining up with TRBD2. J was trimmed by 8 bases and V by 0 bases; bases with no gene match: 8. The CDR3 covers 16 residues. Per the germline V gene, CDR1 is SGHTA and CDR2 is FQGTGA. In nucleotides, the CDR3 is TGTGCCAGCAGCTTAACGGCGGCTAGCGGGAATCATGAGCAGTTCTTC. Its translation: CASSLTAASGNHEQFF.

This clonotype has a handful of counts. The rearrangement joins TRBV12-3 or TRBV12-4 to TRBJ2-7; no firm D call. Trimming stripped 6 bases from V and 1 base from J, with 13 bases between. The CDR3 runs 14 residues. The CDR3 DNA reads TGTGCCAGCAGCTTTGCTGTAGGGTCCTACGAGCAGTACTTC. Encoded protein: CASSFAVGSYEQYF.

The gene calls are TRBV5-4 and TRBJ2-2; D may be TRBD1 or TRBD2 (5 bases each). V dropped 0 bases and J dropped 4 bases, with 16 bases sitting between them. The CDR3 length is 17 residues. Looked up from germline, CDR1 is SGHNT and CDR2 is YYREEE (reference sequence). This CDR3 reads CASSLAPGFGATGELFF. The CDR3, as DNA: TGTGCCAGCAGCTTGGCTCCGGGATTCGGGGCCACCGGGGAGCTGTTTTTT.

The table lists this clonotype with a few counts. The J gene is TRBJ2-1, the V gene TRBV15, with a tentative D call TRBD2 (5 bases). The V gene's germline CDR1 is LNHNV and CDR2 YYDKDF (reference sequence). V lost 0 bases, J lost 2 bases, and 8 bases lay in between. The CDR3 loop spans 15 amino acids. The DNA for the CDR3 is TGTGCCACCAGCAGAGAAGCGGCCACCTACAATGAGCAGTTCTTC. It translates to CATSREAATYNEQFF.

This clonotype was seen a few times. The chain recombines TRBV20-1 with TRBJ1-5; 8 bases are a match to TRBD1. CDR1 and CDR2 from the germline V gene are DFQATT and SNEGSKA (reference sequence). The junction had 8 bases not matched to a gene; V was cut back by 4 bases and J by 6 bases. This CDR3 comprises 14 residues. CDR3 region: CSAIRPGGGQPQHF. CDR3 DNA: TGCAGTGCTATCCGGCCAGGGGGCGGTCAGCCCCAGCATTTT.

This CDR3 reads CASSQGGGGFGDTQYF. The CDR3 DNA is TGTGCCAGCAGCCAAGGCGGGGGGGGTTTTGGAGATACGCAGTATTTT. This chain joins TRBV3-1 and TRBJ2-3; TRBD2 matches at 9 bases. Trimming at V came to 1 base and at J to 5 bases, leaving 7 bases not matched to a gene. The CDR3 loop spans 16 amino acids. Germline V gene lookup returns CDR1 LGHDT and CDR2 YNNKEL (reference sequence).

The V and J genes are TRBV24-1 and TRBJ2-7; a possible D gene is TRBD2 (7 bases). CDR3 length equals 13 residues. Deletions cut 7 bases from V and 2 bases from J, with 11 bases between. Germline V lookup: CDR1 KGHDR, CDR2 SFDVKD. CDR3 protein: CATRGGEAYEQYF. In nucleotides, the CDR3 is TGTGCCACCAGAGGGGGGGAGGCCTACGAGCAGTACTTC.

This clonotype was detected once. The chain joins TRBV19 to TRBJ2-2; tentative D call: TRBD2 (6 bases). The CDR3 is made up of 17 amino acids. Germline V gene sequence: CDR1 LNHDA, CDR2 SQIVND (reference sequence). Between the trimmed V and J ends, which lost 1 base and 3 bases, there was a span of 15 bases. The CDR3 region has the DNA TGTGCCAGTAGTATAGGGGCCTTGACTAGTCACACCGGGGAGCTGTTTTTT. Translation: CASSIGALTSHTGELFF.

There are a few counts of this clonotype. The chain combines TRBV28 with TRBJ2-5; perhaps TRBD1 as D (6 bases). Germline loops: CDR1 MDHEN, CDR2 SYDVKM. The CDR3 runs 14 residues. The V end was cut by 7 bases, the J end by 3 bases, with 15 bases between. CDR3 loop: CASTRSSGEETQYF. Here the CDR3 DNA reads TGTGCCAGCACCCGATCGTCAGGGGAAGAGACCCAGTACTTC.

This clonotype has only a few counts. The rearrangement uses TRBV7-2 and TRBJ2-3; no reliable D call. The CDR3 extends over 14 amino acids. V lost 3 bases and J 0 bases, leaving 7 bases between the germline ends. The germline V gene encodes CDR1 SGHTA and CDR2 FQGNSA. CDR3 nucleotide sequence: TGTGCCAGCAGCTTTTCCCATAGCACAGATACGCAGTATTTT. Translating gives CASSFSHSTDTQYF. Combining the CDR3 with reference TRBV7-2 and TRBJ2-3 gives the whole variable domain GAGVSQSPSNKVTEKGKDVELRCDPISGHTALYWYRQSLGQGLEFLIYFQGNSAPDKSGLPSDRFSAERTGGSVSTLTIQRTQQEDSAVYLCASSFSHSTDTQYFGPGTRLTVL.

Remarks on this clonotype: One end of the junction does not line up with germline, which may come from a read error. This chain joins TRBV27 and TRBJ2-7; 8 nucleotides agree with TRBD1. The CDR3 extends over 17 amino acids. The V gene's germline CDR1 is MNHEY and CDR2 SMNVEV (reference sequence). The CDR3 here is CATSALPGTGGPYEQYF. Written as DNA, the CDR3 is TGTGCCACCAGTGCCCTGCCGGGTACAGGGGGACCCTACGAGCAGTACTTC.

The chain couples TRBV7-9 to TRBJ2-6, with D unresolved. This CDR3 is built from 15 residues. Germline CDR1 is SEHNR and CDR2 is FQNEAQ (reference sequence). V lost 1 base and J 2 bases, leaving 6 bases between the germline ends. CDR3 region: CASSLGVAGANVLTF. The CDR3 coding sequence is TGTGCCAGCAGCTTAGGGGTTGCTGGGGCCAACGTCCTGACTTTC.

This clonotype appeared a few times. This chain uses TRBV20-1 with TRBJ2-1; D gene unclear. The V gene lost 0 bases and the J gene lost 10 bases, with 13 bases spanning the gap. The CDR3 has 13 residues. Germline V gene lookup returns CDR1 DFQATT and CDR2 SNEGSKA (reference sequence). CDR3 loop: CSARDTTLREQFF. In DNA, the CDR3 is TGCAGTGCTAGAGATACCACTCTACGGGAGCAGTTCTTC.

CDR3 sequence (DNA): TGTGCCAGCAGCCCAGGGGAGTCCCCCTACAATGAGCAGTTCTTC. It translates to CASSPGESPYNEQFF. The rearrangement uses TRBV7-3 and TRBJ2-1; the D gene is possibly TRBD1 (6 bases). Trimming shortened V by 5 bases and J by 2 bases, and 13 bases separated the two germline ends. The CDR3 is 15 amino acids. Germline CDR1 is SGHTA and CDR2 is FQGTGA. Combining the CDR3 with reference TRBV7-3 and TRBJ2-1 gives the whole variable domain GAGVSQTPSNKVTEKGKYVELRCDPISGHTALYWYRQSLGQGPEFLIYFQGTGAADDSGLPNDRFFAVRPEGSVSTLKIQRTERGDSAVYLCASSPGESPYNEQFFGPGTRLTVL.

V and J are TRBV25-1 and TRBJ1-3; D may be TRBD1 (5 bases). The CDR3 totals 15 residues. V was pared by 3 bases and J by 2 bases, with 11 bases between. Germline V lookup: CDR1 MGHDK, CDR2 SYGVNS. CDR3 DNA: TGTGCCAGCAGTGATTCCCCCAGGGCTGGAAACACCATATATTTT. Amino acids: CASSDSPRAGNTIYF.

The gene calls are TRBV29-1 and TRBJ1-1, with D maybe TRBD1 (5 bases). The germline gives CDR1 SQVTM, CDR2 ANQGSEA. The CDR3 spans 14 residues. V lost 6 bases and J lost 5, with 19 bases in between. The CDR3 loop reads CSVGLADWGTEAFF. CDR3 nucleotides: TGCAGCGTGGGTTTGGCCGACTGGGGGACTGAAGCTTTCTTT.

The rearrangement uses TRBV4-3 and TRBJ2-4; no reliable D call. This CDR3 spans 16 amino acids. V lost 0 bases, J lost 0 bases, and 9 bases lay in between. Germline-derived CDR1 and CDR2 are LGHNA and YSLEER. CDR3 bases: TGCGCCAGCAGCCAAGAGAGGCTACTAGCCAAAAACATTCAGTACTTC. This gives the protein CASSQERLLAKNIQYF.

The CDR3 region has the DNA TGTGCCAGCAGTCAACTAGACAGGGCAGAGACCCAGTACTTC. Amino acids: CASSQLDRAETQYF. The chain has TRBV12-3 or TRBV12-4 and TRBJ2-5; 7 bases match TRBD1. The length of the CDR3 is 14 residues. The V gene end was trimmed by 5 bases and the J gene end by 4 bases; junction bases not matched to a gene: 7.

This chain links TRBV6-2 or TRBV6-3 with TRBJ1-3; unclear D gene. The CDR3 runs 17 residues. The V end was cut by 5 bases, the J end by 0 bases, with 17 bases between. Germline V gene data show CDR1 as MNHEY and CDR2 as SVGEGT. The CDR3 loop is CASSEPRRRSSGNTIYF. The CDR3 coding sequence is TGTGCCAGCAGTGAACCCCGACGCCGGAGCTCTGGAAACACCATATATTTT.

The V gene is TRBV11-2, the J gene TRBJ2-2, with 7 bases fitting TRBD1. Germline CDR1 and CDR2: SGHAT and FQNNGV. The V and J ends lost 8 bases and 3 bases, in that order; junction bases with no gene match: 0. The CDR3 consists of 12 residues. CDR3 sequence (DNA): TGTGCCAGCCAGGGGGACACCGGGGAGCTGTTTTTT. Residues: CASQGDTGELFF.

This clonotype was counted a few times. V usage is TRBV12-3 or TRBV12-4 and J usage is TRBJ2-2; 8 bases match TRBD1. The J segment lost 7 bases and the V segment lost 6 bases, leaving 10 bases of the junction unmatched. The CDR3 extends over 15 amino acids. The CDR3, as DNA: TGTGCCAGCAGAAAACCCTACAGGGGGGACGGGGAGCTGTTTTTT. It translates to CASRKPYRGDGELFF.

This clonotype was seen ten or more times. J is TRBJ2-5 and V is TRBV10-3; TRBD1 matches 7 bases. Germline-derived CDR1 and CDR2 are ENHRY and SYGVKD. V was pared by 1 base and J by 4 bases, with 9 bases of the junction left unmatched. The CDR3 extends over 16 amino acids. The CDR3 protein is CAISEWSGGEGETQYF. The CDR3 coding sequence is TGTGCCATCAGTGAGTGGTCAGGGGGTGAGGGAGAGACCCAGTACTTC.

This clonotype was seen a few times. The chain is built from TRBV5-1 and TRBJ2-7; tentative D call: TRBD2 (5 bases). Deletions cut 0 bases from V and 7 bases from J, with 20 bases between. The CDR3 contains 16 residues. Germline lookup yields CDR1 SGHRS and CDR2 YFSETQ. The CDR3 loop is CASSLAPTGFLGEQYF. CDR3 nucleotides: TGCGCCAGCAGCTTGGCTCCGACGGGGTTTCTTGGGGAGCAGTACTTC.

The V and J genes are TRBV5-1 and TRBJ2-2, with 7 nucleotides matching TRBD2. The ends lost 6 bases at V and 1 base at J; junction bases unmatched: 6. Germline values: CDR1 SGHRS, CDR2 YFSETQ. CDR3 length: 15 residues. The CDR3 DNA follows: TGCGCCAGCACGTCCGGGACTATGAACACCGGGGAGCTGTTTTTT. As protein: CASTSGTMNTGELFF.

The rearrangement joins TRBV20-1 to TRBJ2-7, with 8 positions matching TRBD2. CDR1 is DFQATT, CDR2 SNEGSKA, per germline (reference sequence). This CDR3 region has 14 residues. V trimming: 6 bases; J trimming: 5 bases; junction bases outside the gene matches: 12. The CDR3 loop reads CSAGGGALAHEQYF. CDR3 coding DNA: TGCAGTGCCGGGGGGGGGGCTCTCGCCCACGAGCAGTACTTC.

In its sample, this clonotype was seen a few times. The V and J genes are TRBV11-2 and TRBJ2-2, with D maybe TRBD1 (6 bases). V shed 6 bases and J shed 1 base, with 12 bases lying between them. This CDR3 contains 15 residues. The germline V gene encodes CDR1 SGHAT and CDR2 FQNNGV. CDR3 amino acids: CASRPQGQNTGELFF. For the CDR3, the DNA is TGTGCCAGCAGACCACAGGGACAGAACACCGGGGAGCTGTTTTTT.

This sequence joins TRBV12-3 or TRBV12-4 and TRBJ2-7; TRBD2 aligns across 13 bases. Trimming cost V 3 bases and J 3 bases; bases outside gene matches: 8. The CDR3 extends over 17 amino acids. CDR3 amino acids: CASSLATSGGAGYEQYF. The CDR3 bases are TGTGCCAGCAGTTTGGCAACTAGCGGGGGGGCAGGCTACGAGCAGTACTTC.